These 26 T cell receptor beta chains originate from one sample sequenced in a study of blood T cell repertoires in COVID-19. Clones were read by immunoSEQ multiplex PCR, and TCRdb kept only the in-frame ones, dropping some. The sample records 100,000 or so clones, roughly 95% being singletons. Sequencing was done on a sample of peripheral blood. Receptors originate from a human donor with active COVID-19. The donor label of this sample is uncertain.

This chain uses TRBV28 with TRBJ1-1; 7 bases are a match to TRBD1. This CDR3 comprises 15 residues. Trimming removed 3 bases from V and 11 bases from J; junction bases left unmatched: 15. Germline values: CDR1 MDHEN, CDR2 SYDVKM. The CDR3 here is CASSFLLGGAGLAFF. DNA of the CDR3: TGTGCCAGCAGTTTCCTTCTAGGGGGCGCAGGGTTGGCTTTCTTT.

This sequence joins TRBV6-5 and TRBJ2-7; D is unclear. The ends were cut back, 0 bases at V and 7 bases at J, with 10 bases in the middle. CDR3 length: 13 amino acids. The germline V gene encodes CDR1 MNHEY and CDR2 SVGAGI. CDR3 amino acids: CASSYSTTQEQYF. Here the CDR3 DNA reads TGTGCCAGCAGTTACTCGACCACACAGGAGCAGTACTTC.

V usage is TRBV7-6 and J usage is TRBJ2-7; 7 nucleotides align to TRBD1. J gave up 6 bases and V 5 bases, and 13 bases lay outside the gene matches. CDR3 length: 15 residues. CDR1 is SGHVS, CDR2 FNYEAQ, per germline. The CDR3 sequence: CASSLGQAAPGEQYF. CDR3 in DNA: TGTGCCAGCAGCCTTGGACAGGCCGCTCCGGGCGAGCAGTACTTC.

The chain is built from TRBV7-2 and TRBJ2-2; 8 bases agree with TRBD1. Germline V gene data show CDR1 as SGHTA and CDR2 as FQGNSA. The CDR3 totals 15 residues. V lost 5 bases to trimming and J lost 6 bases; unmatched junction nucleotides: 8. The CDR3, as DNA: TGTGCCAGCAGCGGAAACAGGGGGTTGGCCGGGGAGCTGTTTTTT. It encodes CASSGNRGLAGELFF.

The chain joins TRBV13 to TRBJ1-2; 7 bases are shared with TRBD1. CDR1 and CDR2 (germline): PRHDT, FYEKMQ (reference sequence). Trimming cost V 4 bases and J 7 bases; bases outside gene matches: 9. CDR3 size: 14 residues. This CDR3 is CASSSGRTGPGYTF. DNA of the CDR3: TGTGCCAGCAGCTCGGGCCGGACAGGCCCTGGCTACACCTTC.

The gene calls are TRBV19 and TRBJ1-1; D remains ambiguous. The germline V gene has CDR1 LNHDA and CDR2 SQIVND (reference sequence). This CDR3 spans 14 amino acids. V was pared by 6 bases and J by 0 bases, with 11 bases between. CDR3 bases: TGTGCCAGTAGCTGGGCGGGGTTGAACACTGAAGCTTTCTTT. Its translation: CASSWAGLNTEAFF.

This chain uses TRBV5-6 with TRBJ1-2, with 7 bases aligning to TRBD1. The germline V gene has CDR1 SGHDT and CDR2 YYEEEE. The trim removed 4 bases at V and 5 bases at J, leaving 11 bases unmatched. The CDR3 covers 15 residues. CDR3 amino acids: CASSVSGGSLYGYTF. In DNA form, the CDR3 reads TGTGCCAGCAGCGTCTCAGGGGGAAGCTTGTATGGCTACACCTTC.

CDR3 region: CAQGEAGANVLTF. As DNA, the CDR3 is TGTGCCCAAGGGGAAGCTGGGGCCAACGTCCTGACTTTC. The chain combines TRBV7-9 with TRBJ2-6; D possibly corresponds to TRBD1 (5 bases). Germline CDR1 SEHNR, CDR2 FQNEAQ (reference sequence). This CDR3 has 13 amino acids. V shed 11 bases and J shed 2 bases, with 10 bases lying between them.

The CDR3 DNA follows: TGTGCCAGCAGCGTAGCTTCAGAAGTTTACACCGGGGAGCTGTTTTTT. Its protein is CASSVASEVYTGELFF. The V and J genes are TRBV9 and TRBJ2-2; D is ambiguous. Trimming pared 0 bases from V and 3 bases from J, leaving 12 bases between. CDR3 size: 16 residues. The germline CDR1 and CDR2 sequences are SGDLS and YYNGEE.

This rearrangement joins TRBV11-2 to TRBJ2-7, with D possibly being TRBD2 (5 bases). Deletions cut 4 bases from V and 1 base from J, with 14 bases between. Germline lookup yields CDR1 SGHAT and CDR2 FQNNGV. The CDR3 consists of 15 residues. The CDR3 nucleotides read TGTGCCAGCAGCTCAGTGTCGCGGGTATCCTACGAGCAGTACTTC. Translating it yields CASSSVSRVSYEQYF.

The CDR3 nucleotides read TGTGCCAGCTCACCGAGACTAGCGGGAGCCACAGATACGCAGTATTTT. This translates into CASSPRLAGATDTQYF. V usage is TRBV18 and J usage is TRBJ2-3; 12 bases match TRBD2. CDR1 and CDR2 (germline): KGHSH, LQKENI. Trimming removed 3 bases from V and 2 bases from J; junction bases left unmatched: 3. The CDR3 sequence is 16 residues long.

CDR3 bases: TGTGCCTGGACCCTACAGGGGATGAACACTGAAGCTTTCTTT. Translation gives CAWTLQGMNTEAFF. The gene calls are TRBV30 and TRBJ1-1, with 7 bases matching TRBD1. The trim removed 4 bases at V and 0 bases at J, leaving 5 bases unmatched. In germline, CDR1 is GTSNPN, CDR2 SVGIG (reference sequence). The CDR3 sequence is 14 residues long.

This clone appeared once. This chain links TRBV28 with TRBJ2-2; possibly TRBD1 for D (5 bases). Germline V lookup: CDR1 MDHEN, CDR2 SYDVKM. V gave up 5 bases and J gave up 0 bases, with 19 bases separating them. This CDR3 region has 18 residues. CDR3 region: CASSAPRVGVSNTGELFF. The DNA for the CDR3 is TGTGCCAGCAGTGCCCCCAGGGTAGGGGTATCGAACACCGGGGAGCTGTTTTTT.

The chain combines TRBV7-2 with TRBJ2-7; D not certain. The CDR3 extends over 14 amino acids. Trimming removed 5 bases at V and 2 bases at J, with 13 bases between. Germline V gene lookup returns CDR1 SGHTA and CDR2 FQGNSA. CDR3 residues: CASSPSVTTYEQYF. In nucleotides, the CDR3 is TGTGCCAGCAGCCCGTCGGTCACCACCTACGAGCAGTACTTC. Based on the CDR3 plus reference TRBV7-2 and TRBJ2-7, the full variable domain is GAGVSQSPSNKVTEKGKDVELRCDPISGHTALYWYRQSLGQGLEFLIYFQGNSAPDKSGLPSDRFSAERTGGSVSTLTIQRTQQEDSAVYLCASSPSVTTYEQYFGPGTRLTVT.

CDR3 DNA sequence: TGTGCCAGCAGTCCGTCCCTAAGGCCGGGAGGTACAGATACGCAGTATTTT. Its translation is CASSPSLRPGGTDTQYF. This rearrangement joins TRBV25-1 to TRBJ2-3; 7 bases align to TRBD2. CDR1 is MGHDK and CDR2 is SYGVNS in the germline V gene. CDR3 length equals 17 residues. The trim removed 5 bases at V and 3 bases at J, leaving 14 bases unmatched. Filled out from reference TRBV25-1 and TRBJ2-3, the complete variable domain reads EADIYQTPRYLVIGTGKKITLECSQTMGHDKMYWYQQDPGMELHLIHYSYGVNSTEKGDLSSESTVSRIRTEHFPLTLESARPSHTSQYLCASSPSLRPGGTDTQYFGPGTRLTVL.

The chain uses TRBV5-5 and TRBJ2-7; 9 nucleotides agree with TRBD1. The V segment lost 3 bases and the J segment 5 bases; nucleotides outside the gene matches: 9. Germline values: CDR1 SGHKS, CDR2 YYEKEE (reference sequence). This CDR3 is built from 15 residues. The CDR3 DNA sequence: TGTGCCAGCAGCTCACCCGGACAGGGGAAGGACGAGCAGTACTTC. Protein: CASSSPGQGKDEQYF.

This chain joins TRBV5-1 and TRBJ2-3, with 7 bases matching TRBD2. In germline, CDR1 is SGHRS, CDR2 YFSETQ. With V trimmed by 5 bases and J by 0 bases, 3 bases remained unmatched. This CDR3 spans 14 amino acids. The CDR3 DNA reads as TGCGCCAGCAGTAGGGGAGGGAGCACAGATACGCAGTATTTT. Residues: CASSRGGSTDTQYF. Using reference TRBV5-1 and TRBJ2-3 for the parts outside the CDR3, the full variable domain is KAGVTQTPRYLIKTRGQQVTLSCSPISGHRSVSWYQQTPGQGLQFLFEYFSETQRNKGNFPGRFSGRQFSNSRSEMNVSTLELGDSALYLCASSRGGSTDTQYFGPGTRLTVL.

The gene calls are TRBV7-9 and TRBJ2-3, with D perhaps matching TRBD2 (6 bases). CDR3 length: 16 residues. V dropped 5 bases and J dropped 4 bases, with 19 bases sitting between them. CDR1 SEHNR and CDR2 FQNEAQ come from the germline V gene (reference sequence). The CDR3 loop is CASSPRPGTWADTQYF. The CDR3, as DNA: TGTGCCAGCAGCCCACGTCCCGGGACTTGGGCAGATACGCAGTATTTT. Complete variable domain (other parts from reference TRBV7-9 and TRBJ2-3): DTGVSQNPRHKITKRGQNVTFRCDPISEHNRLYWYRQTLGQGPEFLTYFQNEAQLEKSRLLSDRFSAERPKGSFSTLEIQRTEQGDSAMYLCASSPRPGTWADTQYFGPGTRLTVL.

The V gene is TRBV27, the J gene TRBJ1-5; D gene unclear. The germline V gene has CDR1 MNHEY and CDR2 SMNVEV (reference sequence). CDR3 size: 15 residues. The V gene lost 5 bases and the J gene lost 7 bases, with 18 bases spanning the gap. In DNA form, the CDR3 reads TGTGCCAGCAGTCCACGGCGGGCCTCGGGACAGCCCCAGCATTTT. Residues: CASSPRRASGQPQHF.

The chain links TRBV5-6 to TRBJ1-2; 9 bases are shared with TRBD1. The CDR3 has 14 amino acids. With 4 bases clipped from V and 4 bases from J, the junction kept 5 bases outside the gene matches. Germline lookup yields CDR1 SGHDT and CDR2 YYEEEE. Written as DNA, the CDR3 is TGTGCCAGCAGCGGCGGGACAGGGATCTATGGCTACACCTTC. Protein: CASSGGTGIYGYTF.

The chain joins TRBV6-5 to TRBJ1-1; maybe TRBD1 (5 bases). Trimming cost V 8 bases and J 3 bases, with 10 bases left between them. The CDR3 covers 12 residues. The V gene's germline CDR1 is MNHEY and CDR2 SVGAGI. CDR3 DNA: TGTGCCAGCGTTCGGGGGGACACTGAAGCTTTCTTT. This encodes CASVRGDTEAFF.

In its sample, this clone was seen once. This chain joins TRBV6-5 and TRBJ1-5, with 9 bases lining up with TRBD1. With 4 bases clipped from V and 1 base from J, the junction kept 2 bases outside the gene matches. The CDR3 extends over 15 amino acids. Looked up from germline, CDR1 is MNHEY and CDR2 is SVGAGI. The CDR3: CASSSTGGSNQPQHF. The DNA of the CDR3 is TGTGCCAGCAGTTCAACAGGGGGCAGCAATCAGCCCCAGCATTTT.

This chain joins TRBV28 and TRBJ1-2, with D possibly TRBD1 on 5 matching bases. CDR3 size: 15 residues. Trimming cost V 5 bases and J 4 bases, with 17 bases left between them. Germline CDR1 MDHEN, CDR2 SYDVKM. DNA for the CDR3: TGTGCCAGCAGTCCTATAGGGGCTGCTGGCTATGGCTACACCTTC. Its protein is CASSPIGAAGYGYTF.

J is TRBJ1-1 and V is TRBV28; 8 bases are shared with TRBD1. The CDR3 contains 14 residues. Trimming at V came to 6 bases and at J to 6 bases, leaving 9 bases not matched to a gene. Per the germline V gene, CDR1 is MDHEN and CDR2 is SYDVKM. DNA of the CDR3: TGTGCCAGCAGGAAACAGGGGGAGCTCTCTGAAGCTTTCTTT. It codes for CASRKQGELSEAFF.

V is TRBV11-3 and J is TRBJ1-5; possible D gene TRBD1, 6 bases. The CDR3 has 16 amino acids. V was clipped by 1 base and J by 1 base, with 11 bases between them. Germline values: CDR1 SGHNT, CDR2 YENEEA. The CDR3 is CASSLGGLGSNQPQHF. The CDR3 nucleotides are TGTGCCAGCAGCTTAGGGGGGCTCGGGAGCAATCAGCCCCAGCATTTT.

V usage is TRBV11-3 and J usage is TRBJ2-3, with 7 bases fitting TRBD1. After removal of 5 bases from V and 2 bases from J, the junction contained 7 bases not matched to a gene. Germline V CDR1 and CDR2: SGHNT, YENEEA. The length of the CDR3 is 15 residues. In DNA, the CDR3 is TGTGCCAGCAGCCACCGGGACAGAGACACAGATACGCAGTATTTT. Amino acids: CASSHRDRDTDTQYF. The full variable domain, in which reference TRBV11-3 and TRBJ2-3 provide the parts outside the CDR3, is EAGVVQSPRYKIIEKKQPVAFWCNPISGHNTLYWYLQNLGQGPELLIRYENEEAVDDSQLPKDRFSAERLKGVDSTLKIQPAELGDSAVYLCASSHRDRDTDTQYFGPGTRLTVL.